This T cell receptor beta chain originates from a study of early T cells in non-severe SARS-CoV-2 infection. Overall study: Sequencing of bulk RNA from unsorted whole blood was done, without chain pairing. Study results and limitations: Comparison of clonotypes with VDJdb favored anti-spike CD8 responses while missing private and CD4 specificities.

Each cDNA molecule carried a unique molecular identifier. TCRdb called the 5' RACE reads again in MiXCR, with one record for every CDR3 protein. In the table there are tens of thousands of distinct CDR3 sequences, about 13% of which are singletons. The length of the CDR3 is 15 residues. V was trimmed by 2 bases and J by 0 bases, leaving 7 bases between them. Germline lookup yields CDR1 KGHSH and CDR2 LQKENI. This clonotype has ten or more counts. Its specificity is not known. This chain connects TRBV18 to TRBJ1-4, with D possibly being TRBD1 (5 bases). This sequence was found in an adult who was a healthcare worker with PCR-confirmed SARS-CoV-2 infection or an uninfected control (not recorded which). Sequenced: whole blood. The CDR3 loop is CASSPVTATNEKLFF. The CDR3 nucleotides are TGTGCCAGCTCACCAGTGACAGCAACTAATGAAAAACTGTTTTTT.